The T cell receptor (beta chain) described here comes from a study of cytomegalovirus exposure and HLA in healthy donors. The study ran its PCR with 60 Vbeta and 13 Jbeta primers. Sequencing was performed with immunoSEQ multiplex PCR; in TCRdb, only in-frame clones are kept and a portion is missing. The sample contains around 230,000 clones, 60% to 80% of which appear only once. The CDR3 has 16 residues. CDR1 is KGHSH and CDR2 is LQKENI in the germline V gene. Trimming shortened V by 2 bases and J by 2 bases, and 16 bases separated the two germline ends. This clone came up once. V usage is TRBV18 and J usage is TRBJ2-7; possible D gene TRBD2, 5 bases. The TCR originated in a male donor in good health and CMV-seronegative. Sequenced input: PBMCs. Written as DNA, the CDR3 is TGTGCCAGCTCACCAAACACCGGGCTAGCAACCTACGAGCAGTACTTC. It is translated as CASSPNTGLATYEQYF.